This T cell receptor (beta chain) came from a study of blood T cell repertoires in COVID-19 (dated by TCRdb to 2020 to 2022). For the study in its entirety: The collaborator samples originated in the United States, Italy and Spain and spanned the acute and convalescent phases of COVID-19. The material from the prospective study consisted of cDNA or gDNA derived from T cells, B-cell-depleted T cells, or PBMCs. Subjects who had been exposed to COVID-19, were actively infected with it, or had recovered from it provided the deeply sampled blood TCRbeta repertoires that made up the dataset. The repertoires were released in a freely available public database meant as a resource for research on the immune response to SARS-CoV-2. The samples were drawn from two sources: the first 160 participants of the ongoing ImmuneRACE study, and 950 to 1,500 subjects contributed by 6 global collaborators. The sample metadata nearly always contained a de-identified subject ID, COVID-19 status, age in years and sex. HLA class I and class II types, where available, came from metadata supplied by the sample provider rather than from assay-based typing. Broad study findings and their caveats: Clinical and demographic metadata were provided uncurated, with the amount varying by source and participant.

Collaborating institutions collected whole blood in K2EDTA tubes following their own protocols. For TCRbeta analysis, collaborator samples were shipped as frozen whole blood, as isolated PBMCs, or as DNA extracted from either sample type. Notes on this clone: Its target antigen remains unknown. The sample holds no much larger clone one base away, and base qualities are not on file.

The immunoSEQ Assay, a bias-controlled multiplex PCR, was used to amplify TCRbeta CDR3 regions from genomic DNA. As for the authors' bioinformatics: Nucleated cell counts per sample were estimated from amplification of reference gene primers within the assay. Sequence reads were collapsed and filtered to measure the absolute abundance of every unique TCRbeta CDR3 rearrangement. For each sample, productive Simpson clonality was calculated by taking the square root of Simpson's diversity index across productive rearrangements. TCRdb obtained this table from immuneACCESS and retained in-frame rearrangements with V and J assigned. These tables miss some clones; where compared with another copy, unresolved V genes account for less than half of the shortfall, and the remainder is unexplained. V and J calls and clone size are as listed in that table; D and trimming were resolved from the DNA. For this sample the table gives about 220,000 clones, of which roughly 84% were detected only once. The ten largest make up about 3.9% of the sample.

The origin of this receptor is an elderly woman with acute or convalescent COVID-19. Sequencing was carried out using peripheral blood.

The nucleotide sequence is given as TGTGCCAGCAGCCCCCGGGACAGCCGAGATACGCAGTATTTT. This yields the protein CASSPRDSRDTQYF. The V gene is TRBV9 and the J gene is TRBJ2-3, and TRBD1 matches 7 of the central bases. The germline V gene specifies SGDLS as CDR1 and YYNGEE as CDR2. The CDR3 measures 14 amino acids from cysteine to phenylalanine. CDR3 DNA only is kept here, 42 bases in frame from base 1. V loses 4 bases at its end and J loses 5 bases; junction bases beyond the gene matches: 7.